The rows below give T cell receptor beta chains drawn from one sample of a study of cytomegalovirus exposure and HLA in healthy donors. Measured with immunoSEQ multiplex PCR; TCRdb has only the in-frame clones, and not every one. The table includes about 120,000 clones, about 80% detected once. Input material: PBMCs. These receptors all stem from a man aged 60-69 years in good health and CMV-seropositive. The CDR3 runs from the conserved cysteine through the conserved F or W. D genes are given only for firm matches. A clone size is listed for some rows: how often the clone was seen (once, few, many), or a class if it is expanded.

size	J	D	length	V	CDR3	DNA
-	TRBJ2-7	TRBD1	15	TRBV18	CASSPEGQGPYEQYF	TGTGCCAGCTCACCGGAAGGACAGGGGCCATACGAGCAGTACTTC
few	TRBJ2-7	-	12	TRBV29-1	CSVDQGHYEQYF	TGCAGCGTTGACCAGGGTCACTACGAGCAGTACTTC
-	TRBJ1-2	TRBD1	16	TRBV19	CASSDRGYANNYGYTF	TGTGCCAGTTCGGACAGGGGATACGCAAATAACTATGGCTACACCTTC
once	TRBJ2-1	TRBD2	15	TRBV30	CAWHNLAGGYNEQFF	TGTGCCTGGCATAATCTAGCGGGGGGATACAATGAGCAGTTCTTC
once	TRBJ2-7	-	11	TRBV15	CATSVADEQYF	TGTGCCACCAGCGTGGCCGACGAGCAGTACTTC
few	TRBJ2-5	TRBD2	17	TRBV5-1	CASSNGLAGGTGETQYF	TGCGCCAGCAGCAACGGACTAGCGGGAGGAACAGGAGAGACCCAGTACTTC
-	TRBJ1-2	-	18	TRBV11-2	CASSGTGPDRSESRGYTF	TGTGCCAGCAGCGGGACGGGGCCTGACAGGTCGGAGAGTCGGGGCTACACCTTC
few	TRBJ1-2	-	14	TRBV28	CASSLRGMEGGYTF	TGTGCCAGCAGTTTAAGGGGAATGGAAGGTGGCTACACCTTC
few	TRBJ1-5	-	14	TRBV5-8	CASSLNGGEAAQHF	TGTGCCAGCAGCTTGAACGGGGGGGAGGCGGCCCAGCATTTT
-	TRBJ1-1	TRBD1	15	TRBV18	CASSQDRAMNTEAFF	TGTGCCAGCTCACAGGACAGGGCCATGAACACTGAAGCTTTCTTT
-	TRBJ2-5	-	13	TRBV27	CASSSTKRGTQYF	TGTGCCAGCAGTTCTACTAAACGAGGGACCCAGTACTTC
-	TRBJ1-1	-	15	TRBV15	CATSSVGLLNTEAFF	TGTGCCACCAGCAGCGTCGGTCTACTGAACACTGAAGCTTTCTTT
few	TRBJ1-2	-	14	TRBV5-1	CASSLGQGLYGYTF	TGCGCCAGCAGCTTGGGGCAGGGATTGTATGGCTACACCTTC
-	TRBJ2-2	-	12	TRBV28	CASSLLSGELFF	TGTGCCAGCAGCCTTCTCTCCGGGGAGCTGTTTTTT
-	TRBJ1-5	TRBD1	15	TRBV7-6	CASSSDRADNQPQHF	TGTGCCAGCAGCTCCGACAGGGCCGACAATCAGCCCCAGCATTTT
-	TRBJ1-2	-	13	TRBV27	CASSLQGASGYTF	TGTGCCAGCAGTTTACAGGGTGCTAGTGGCTACACCTTC
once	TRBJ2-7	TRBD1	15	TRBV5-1	CASSLLGTGGYEQYF	TGCGCCAGCAGCTTATTAGGGACAGGGGGCTACGAGCAGTACTTC
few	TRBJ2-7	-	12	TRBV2	CASSPFTYEQYF	TGTGCCAGCAGCCCCTTTACTTACGAGCAGTACTTC
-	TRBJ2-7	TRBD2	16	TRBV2	CASSPEGLAGTYEQYF	TGTGCCAGCAGTCCCGAGGGACTAGCGGGAACCTACGAGCAGTACTTC
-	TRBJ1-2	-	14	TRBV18	CASSPDPQSRGYTF	TGTGCCAGCTCACCCGATCCTCAGTCCCGAGGCTACACCTTC
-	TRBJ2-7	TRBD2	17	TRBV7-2	CASSFGVGGVGRNEQYF	TGTGCCAGCAGCTTTGGAGTTGGGGGGGTAGGGAGGAACGAGCAGTACTTC
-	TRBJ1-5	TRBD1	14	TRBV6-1	CAISEEGRGEPQHF	TGTGCCATCAGTGAGGAGGGCAGGGGGGAGCCCCAGCATTTT
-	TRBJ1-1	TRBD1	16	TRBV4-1	CASSQGPDRENTEAFF	TGCGCCAGCAGCCAAGGGCCGGACAGGGAGAACACTGAAGCTTTCTTT
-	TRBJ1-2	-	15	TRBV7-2	CASSSLRGNSYGYTF	TGTGCCAGCAGCTCCCTGAGGGGGAATAGCTATGGCTACACCTTC
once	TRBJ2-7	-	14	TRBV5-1	CASSNTRGNYEQYF	TGCGCCAGCAGCAATACACGGGGGAACTACGAGCAGTACTTC
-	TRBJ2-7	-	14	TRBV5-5	CASSLLQGQDQQYF	TGTGCCAGCAGCCTCCTTCAGGGTCAGGATCAGCAGTACTTC
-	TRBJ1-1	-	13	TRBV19	CASSRTGNTEAFF	TGTGCCAGTAGTCGCACCGGGAACACTGAAGCTTTCTTT
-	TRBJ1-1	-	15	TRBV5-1	CASSLGFQGRAEAFF	TGCGCCAGCAGCTTGGGTTTCCAGGGTCGCGCTGAAGCTTTCTTT
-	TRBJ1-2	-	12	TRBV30	CAWSSREYGYTF	TGTGCCTGGAGTTCCAGGGAATATGGCTACACCTTC
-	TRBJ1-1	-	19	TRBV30	CAWSITSLRQRSMNTEAFF	TGTGCCTGGAGTATTACTTCCTTGAGACAGAGGAGCATGAACACTGAAGCTTTCTTT
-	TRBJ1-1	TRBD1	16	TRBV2	CASSPLRTGGWTEAFF	TGTGCCAGCAGTCCCCTTCGGACAGGGGGATGGACTGAAGCTTTCTTT
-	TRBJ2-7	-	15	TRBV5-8	CASRPLIGFPYEQYF	TGTGCCAGCAGACCATTAATCGGGTTTCCCTACGAGCAGTACTTC
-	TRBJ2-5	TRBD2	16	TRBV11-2	CASRPGGTPRPKTQYF	TGTGCCAGCAGGCCGGGGGGGACCCCCCGTCCCAAGACCCAGTACTTC
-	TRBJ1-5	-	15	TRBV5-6	CASTRRGAGNQPQHF	TGTGCCAGCACCCGCCGAGGGGCGGGGAATCAGCCCCAGCATTTT
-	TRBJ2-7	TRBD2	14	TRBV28	CASSQSSGSYEQYF	TGTGCCAGCAGTCAATCTAGCGGGTCCTACGAGCAGTACTTC
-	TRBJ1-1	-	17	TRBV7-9	CASSYYLGSGVETEAFF	TGTGCCAGCAGCTACTACCTAGGCTCAGGGGTAGAGACTGAAGCTTTCTTT
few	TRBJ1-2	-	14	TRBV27	CASSLIGRGYGYTF	TGTGCCAGCAGTTTAATCGGCAGGGGCTATGGCTACACCTTC
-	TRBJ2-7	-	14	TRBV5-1	CASSLADRLYEQYF	TGCGCCAGCAGCTTGGCAGACAGACTCTACGAGCAGTACTTC
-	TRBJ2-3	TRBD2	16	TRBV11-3	CASSLGSSGVTDTQYF	TGTGCCAGCAGCTTAGGGTCTAGCGGGGTCACAGATACGCAGTATTTT
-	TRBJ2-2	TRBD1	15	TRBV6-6	CASRAGTANTGELFF	TGTGCCAGCAGGGCCGGGACAGCGAACACCGGGGAGCTGTTTTTT